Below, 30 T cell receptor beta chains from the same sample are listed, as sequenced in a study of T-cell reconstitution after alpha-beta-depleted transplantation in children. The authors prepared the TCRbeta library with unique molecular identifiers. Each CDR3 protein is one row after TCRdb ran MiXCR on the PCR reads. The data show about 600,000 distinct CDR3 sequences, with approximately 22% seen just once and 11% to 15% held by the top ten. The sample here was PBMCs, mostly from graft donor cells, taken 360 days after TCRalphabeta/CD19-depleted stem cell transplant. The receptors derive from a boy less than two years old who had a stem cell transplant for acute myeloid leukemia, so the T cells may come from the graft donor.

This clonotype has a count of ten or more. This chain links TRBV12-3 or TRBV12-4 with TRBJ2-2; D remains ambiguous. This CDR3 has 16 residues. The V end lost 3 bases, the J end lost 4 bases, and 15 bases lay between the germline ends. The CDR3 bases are TGTGCCAGCAGTTTCCCTCTAATTAGTCCCACCGGGGAGCTGTTTTTT. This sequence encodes CASSFPLISPTGELFF.

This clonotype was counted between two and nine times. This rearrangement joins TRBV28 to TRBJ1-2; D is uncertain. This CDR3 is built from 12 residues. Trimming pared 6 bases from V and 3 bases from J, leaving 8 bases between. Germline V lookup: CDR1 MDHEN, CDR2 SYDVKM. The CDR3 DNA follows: TGTGCCAGCAGCCCGAGCTACTATGGCTACACCTTC. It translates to CASSPSYYGYTF.

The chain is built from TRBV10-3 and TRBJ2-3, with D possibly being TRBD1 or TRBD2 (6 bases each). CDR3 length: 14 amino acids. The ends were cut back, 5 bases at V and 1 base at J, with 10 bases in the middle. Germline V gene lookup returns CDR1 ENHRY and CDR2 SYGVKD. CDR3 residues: CAISYGGGTDTQYF. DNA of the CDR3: TGTGCCATCAGTTACGGGGGCGGCACAGATACGCAGTATTTT.

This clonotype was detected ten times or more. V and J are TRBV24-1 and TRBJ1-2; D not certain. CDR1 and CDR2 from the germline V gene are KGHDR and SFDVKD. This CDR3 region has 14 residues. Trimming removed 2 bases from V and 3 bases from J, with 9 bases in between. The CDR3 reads CATSDWTGDYGYTF. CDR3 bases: TGTGCCACCAGTGATTGGACGGGCGACTATGGCTACACCTTC.

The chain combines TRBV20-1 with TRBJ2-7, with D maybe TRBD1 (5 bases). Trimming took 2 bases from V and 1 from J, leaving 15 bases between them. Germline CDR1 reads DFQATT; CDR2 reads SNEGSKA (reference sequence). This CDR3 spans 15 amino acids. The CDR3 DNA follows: TGCAGTGCTAGATCATTGACAGTGCCTTCCTACGAGCAGTACTTC. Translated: CSARSLTVPSYEQYF.

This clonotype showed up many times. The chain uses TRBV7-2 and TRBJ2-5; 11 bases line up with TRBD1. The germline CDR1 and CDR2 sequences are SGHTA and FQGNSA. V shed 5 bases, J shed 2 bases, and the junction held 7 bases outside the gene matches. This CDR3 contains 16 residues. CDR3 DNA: TGTGCCAGCAGCCCCCGGGACAGGGGGTATCAAGAGACCCAGTACTTC. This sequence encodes CASSPRDRGYQETQYF.

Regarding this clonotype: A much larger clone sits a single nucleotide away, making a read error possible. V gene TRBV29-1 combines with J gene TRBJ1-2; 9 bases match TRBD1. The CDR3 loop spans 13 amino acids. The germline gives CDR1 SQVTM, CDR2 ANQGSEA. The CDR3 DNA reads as TGCAGCGTTGAGGGGGACAGGGCCTATAGCTACACCTTC. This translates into CSVEGDRAYSYTF.

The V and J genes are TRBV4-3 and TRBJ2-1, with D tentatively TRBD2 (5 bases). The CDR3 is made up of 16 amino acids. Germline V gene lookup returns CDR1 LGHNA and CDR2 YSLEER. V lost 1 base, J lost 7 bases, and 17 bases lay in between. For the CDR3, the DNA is TGCGCCAGCAGCCAAGCATCCAGCGGAATCTATAATGAGCAGTTCTTC. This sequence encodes CASSQASSGIYNEQFF.

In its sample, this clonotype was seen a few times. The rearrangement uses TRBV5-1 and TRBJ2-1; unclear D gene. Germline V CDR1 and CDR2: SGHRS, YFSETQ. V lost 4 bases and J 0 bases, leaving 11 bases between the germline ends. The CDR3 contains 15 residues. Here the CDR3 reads CASSLPAVSYNEQFF. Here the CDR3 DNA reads TGCGCCAGCAGCCTGCCTGCGGTCTCCTACAATGAGCAGTTCTTC.

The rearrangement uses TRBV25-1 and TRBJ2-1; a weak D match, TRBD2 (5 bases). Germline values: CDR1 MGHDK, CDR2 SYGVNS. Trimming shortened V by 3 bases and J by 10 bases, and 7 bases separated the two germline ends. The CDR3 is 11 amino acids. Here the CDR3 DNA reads TGTGCCAGCAGTGATAGCGAAGAGCAGTTCTTC. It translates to CASSDSEEQFF. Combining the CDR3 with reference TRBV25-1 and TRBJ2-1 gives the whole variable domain EADIYQTPRYLVIGTGKKITLECSQTMGHDKMYWYQQDPGMELHLIHYSYGVNSTEKGDLSSESTVSRIRTEHFPLTLESARPSHTSQYLCASSDSEEQFFGPGTRLTVL.

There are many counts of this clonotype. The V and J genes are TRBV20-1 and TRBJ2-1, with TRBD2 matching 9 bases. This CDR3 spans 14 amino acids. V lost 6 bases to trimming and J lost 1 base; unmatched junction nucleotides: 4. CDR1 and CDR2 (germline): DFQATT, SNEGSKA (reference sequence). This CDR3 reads CSASGGKSYNEQFF. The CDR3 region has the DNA TGCAGTGCGAGCGGGGGGAAGTCCTACAATGAGCAGTTCTTC.

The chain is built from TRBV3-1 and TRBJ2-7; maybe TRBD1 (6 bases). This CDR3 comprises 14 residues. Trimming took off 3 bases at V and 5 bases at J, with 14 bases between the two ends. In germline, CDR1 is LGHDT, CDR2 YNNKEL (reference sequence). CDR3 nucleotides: TGTGCCAGCAGCCATTCGGGACATATCGACGAGCAGTACTTC. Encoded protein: CASSHSGHIDEQYF.

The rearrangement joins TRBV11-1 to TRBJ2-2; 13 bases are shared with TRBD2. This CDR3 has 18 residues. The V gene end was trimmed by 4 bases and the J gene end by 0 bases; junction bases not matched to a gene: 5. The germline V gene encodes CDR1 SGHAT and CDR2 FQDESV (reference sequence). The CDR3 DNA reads TGTGCCAGCAGCTCCCGACTAGCGGGGGGAACGAACACCGGGGAGCTGTTTTTT. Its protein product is CASSSRLAGGTNTGELFF.

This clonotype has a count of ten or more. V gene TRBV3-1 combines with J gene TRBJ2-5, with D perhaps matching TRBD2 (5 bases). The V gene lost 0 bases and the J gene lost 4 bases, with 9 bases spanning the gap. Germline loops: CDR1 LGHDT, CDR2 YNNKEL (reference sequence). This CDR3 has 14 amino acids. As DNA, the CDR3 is TGTGCCAGCAGCCAAGATTTGGGGAGAGAGACCCAGTACTTC. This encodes CASSQDLGRETQYF.

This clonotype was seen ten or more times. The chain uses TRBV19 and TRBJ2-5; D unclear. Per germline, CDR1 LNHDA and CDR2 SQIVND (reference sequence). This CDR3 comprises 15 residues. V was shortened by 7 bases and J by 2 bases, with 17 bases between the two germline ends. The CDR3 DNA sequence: TGTGCCAGTACCCGGAGAGGTGCTGTACAAGAGACCCAGTACTTC. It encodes CASTRRGAVQETQYF.

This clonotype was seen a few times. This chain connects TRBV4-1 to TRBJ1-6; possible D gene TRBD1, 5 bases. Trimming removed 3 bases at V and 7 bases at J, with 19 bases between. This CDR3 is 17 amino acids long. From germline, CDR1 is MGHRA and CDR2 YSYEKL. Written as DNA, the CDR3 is TGCGCCAGCAGCCAGAAGCTGGGGGTGTGGGGGAATTCACCCCTCCACTTT. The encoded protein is CASSQKLGVWGNSPLHF.

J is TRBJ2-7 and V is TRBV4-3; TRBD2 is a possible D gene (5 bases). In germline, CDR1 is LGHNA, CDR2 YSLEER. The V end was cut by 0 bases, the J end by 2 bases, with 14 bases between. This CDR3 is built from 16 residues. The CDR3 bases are TGCGCCAGCAGCCAAGATCTGACGAGCGGCCCCTACGAGCAGTACTTC. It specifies CASSQDLTSGPYEQYF.

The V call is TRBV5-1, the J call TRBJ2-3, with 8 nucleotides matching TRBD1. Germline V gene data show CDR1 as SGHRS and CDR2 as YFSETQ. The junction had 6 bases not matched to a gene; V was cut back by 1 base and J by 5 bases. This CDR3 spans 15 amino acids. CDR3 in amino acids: CASSLLGQGQDTQYF. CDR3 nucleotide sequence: TGCGCCAGCAGCTTGTTAGGACAGGGACAAGATACGCAGTATTTT.

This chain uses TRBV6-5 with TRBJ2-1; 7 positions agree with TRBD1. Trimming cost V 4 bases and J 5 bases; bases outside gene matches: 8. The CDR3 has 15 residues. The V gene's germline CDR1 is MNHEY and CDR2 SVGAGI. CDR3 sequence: CASSFSRTGNNEQFF. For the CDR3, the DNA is TGTGCCAGCAGTTTCTCCCGGACAGGAAACAATGAGCAGTTCTTC.

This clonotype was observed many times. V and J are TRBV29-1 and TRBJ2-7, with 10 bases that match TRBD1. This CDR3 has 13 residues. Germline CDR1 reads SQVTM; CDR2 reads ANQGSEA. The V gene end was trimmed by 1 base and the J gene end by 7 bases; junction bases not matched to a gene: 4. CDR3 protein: CSVEVGQGSEQYF. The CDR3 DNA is TGCAGCGTTGAAGTGGGACAGGGGTCTGAGCAGTACTTC.

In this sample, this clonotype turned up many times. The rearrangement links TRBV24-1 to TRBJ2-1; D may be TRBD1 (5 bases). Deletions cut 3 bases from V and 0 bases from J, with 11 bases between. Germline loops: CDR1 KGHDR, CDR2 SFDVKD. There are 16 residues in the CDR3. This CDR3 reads CATSDRTLSSYNEQFF. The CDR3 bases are TGTGCCACCAGTGATCGGACACTGAGCTCCTACAATGAGCAGTTCTTC.

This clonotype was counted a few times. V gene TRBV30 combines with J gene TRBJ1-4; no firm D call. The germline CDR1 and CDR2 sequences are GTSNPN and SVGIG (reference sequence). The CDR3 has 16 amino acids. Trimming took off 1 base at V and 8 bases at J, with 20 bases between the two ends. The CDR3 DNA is TGTGCCTGGAGTGCCCAGCTAGACCGGATTCGGGAAAAACTGTTTTTT. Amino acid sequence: CAWSAQLDRIREKLFF.

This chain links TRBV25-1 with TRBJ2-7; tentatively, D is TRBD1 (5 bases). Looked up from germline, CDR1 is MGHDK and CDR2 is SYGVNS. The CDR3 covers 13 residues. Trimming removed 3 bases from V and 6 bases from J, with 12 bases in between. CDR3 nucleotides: TGTGCCAGCAGTGACAGGGCCCTGCGCGAGCAGTACTTC. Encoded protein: CASSDRALREQYF.

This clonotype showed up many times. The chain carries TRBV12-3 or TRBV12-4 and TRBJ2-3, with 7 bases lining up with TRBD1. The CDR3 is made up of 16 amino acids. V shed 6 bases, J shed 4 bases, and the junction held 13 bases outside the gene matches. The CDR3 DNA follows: TGTGCCAGCAGACATGACAGGGTAGCTTTGGCAGATACGCAGTATTTT. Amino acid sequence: CASRHDRVALADTQYF.

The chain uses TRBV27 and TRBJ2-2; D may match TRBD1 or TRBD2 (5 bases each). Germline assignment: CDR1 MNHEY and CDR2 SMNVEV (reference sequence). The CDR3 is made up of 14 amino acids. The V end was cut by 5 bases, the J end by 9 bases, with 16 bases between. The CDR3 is CASSLLQGRRELFF. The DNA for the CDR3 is TGTGCCAGCAGTCTCCTCCAGGGACGCCGGGAGCTGTTTTTT.

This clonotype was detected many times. CDR3 in amino acids: CSVGDRSANEQFF. CDR3 DNA: TGCAGCGTGGGGGACAGGTCGGCGAATGAGCAGTTCTTC. V is TRBV29-1 and J is TRBJ2-1, with TRBD1 matching 8 bases. J lost 7 bases, V lost 6 bases, and 8 bases had no gene match. CDR3 length: 13 residues. Germline CDR1 SQVTM, CDR2 ANQGSEA.

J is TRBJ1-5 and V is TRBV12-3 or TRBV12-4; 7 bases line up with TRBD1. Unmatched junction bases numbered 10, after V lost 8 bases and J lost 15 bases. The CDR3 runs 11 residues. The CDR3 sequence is CASGSGDRRHF. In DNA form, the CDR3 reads TGTGCCAGCGGGAGTGGGGACAGAAGGCATTTT.

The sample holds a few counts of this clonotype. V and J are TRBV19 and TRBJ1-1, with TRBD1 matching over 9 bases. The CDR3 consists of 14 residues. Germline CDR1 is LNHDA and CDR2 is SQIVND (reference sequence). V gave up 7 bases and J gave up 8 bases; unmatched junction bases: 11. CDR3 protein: CASTRAGQGVEAFF. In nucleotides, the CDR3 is TGTGCCAGTACTCGAGCGGGACAGGGAGTAGAAGCTTTCTTT.

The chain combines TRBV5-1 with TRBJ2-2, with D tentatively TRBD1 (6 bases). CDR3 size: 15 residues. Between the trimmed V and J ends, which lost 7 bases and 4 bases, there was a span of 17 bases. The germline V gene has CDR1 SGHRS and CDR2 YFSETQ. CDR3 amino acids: CASGEMNRATGELFF. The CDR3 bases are TGCGCCAGCGGCGAGATGAACAGGGCCACCGGGGAGCTGTTTTTT. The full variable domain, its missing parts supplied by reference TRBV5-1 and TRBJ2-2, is KAGVTQTPRYLIKTRGQQVTLSCSPISGHRSVSWYQQTPGQGLQFLFEYFSETQRNKGNFPGRFSGRQFSNSRSEMNVSTLELGDSALYLCASGEMNRATGELFFGEGSRLTVL.

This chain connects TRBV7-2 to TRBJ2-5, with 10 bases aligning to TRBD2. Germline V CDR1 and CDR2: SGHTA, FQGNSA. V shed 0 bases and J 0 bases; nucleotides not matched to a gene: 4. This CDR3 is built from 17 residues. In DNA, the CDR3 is TGTGCCAGCAGCTTAGCTGAGCGGGGGGGGTACCAAGAGACCCAGTACTTC. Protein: CASSLAERGGYQETQYF.